This entry lists 2 T cell receptor beta chains sequenced from one sample in a study of T cell responses to AZD1222 COVID-19 vaccine. The table came from immunoSEQ multiplex PCR; TCRdb's copy has only in-frame clones and leaves some out. The data contain some 130,000 clones, 88% of them singletons. Sample: peripheral blood, taken on day 0 of MenACWY control vaccination. These TCRs come from an adult in good health.

The chain has TRBV7-9 and TRBJ1-6; D not certain. The CDR3 runs 14 residues. V dropped 7 bases and J dropped 0 bases, with 7 bases sitting between them. Germline CDR1 SEHNR, CDR2 FQNEAQ (reference sequence). In DNA form, the CDR3 reads TGTGCCAGCAACCAGATCTCCTATAATTCACCCCTCCACTTT. Residues: CASNQISYNSPLHF.

The chain joins TRBV5-4 to TRBJ1-6; tentative D call: TRBD1 (6 bases). Per germline, CDR1 SGHNT and CDR2 YYREEE (reference sequence). The CDR3 runs 15 residues. The V end lost 3 bases, the J end lost 5 bases, and 12 bases lay between the germline ends. The CDR3 spells CASSSPTGDNSPLHF. DNA of the CDR3: TGTGCCAGCAGCTCACCGACAGGCGATAATTCACCCCTCCACTTT.